Shown below are 10 T cell receptor beta chains from a single sample sequenced in a study of blood T cell repertoires in COVID-19. Using immunoSEQ multiplex PCR, the repertoire was profiled, and TCRdb retains in-frame clones only, with some absent. The sample has hundreds of thousands of clones, just over 85% seen once. The sample was peripheral blood. The source of these receptors is a woman aged 25 to 45 with active or convalescent COVID-19.

This clone showed up just once. The chain employs TRBV6-1 and TRBJ1-6; D is ambiguous. There are 12 residues in the CDR3. Trimming removed 2 bases from V and 9 bases from J, with 5 bases in between. CDR1 MNHNS and CDR2 SASEGT come from the germline V gene. The CDR3 DNA reads as TGTGCCAGCAGTGAACCCGTTTCACCCCTCCACTTT. This encodes CASSEPVSPLHF.

The chain carries TRBV15 and TRBJ2-6, with 7 bases matching TRBD2. The trim removed 0 bases at V and 0 bases at J, leaving 8 bases unmatched. CDR3 length equals 19 residues. The germline V gene encodes CDR1 LNHNV and CDR2 YYDKDF (reference sequence). The CDR3 loop reads CATSRDLLASSSGANVLTF. CDR3 nucleotide sequence: TGTGCCACCAGCAGAGATCTACTAGCGTCAAGCTCTGGGGCCAACGTCCTGACTTTC.

The chain combines TRBV5-6 with TRBJ1-2; TRBD1 is a possible D gene (6 bases). The CDR3 covers 14 residues. CDR1 and CDR2 from the germline V gene are SGHDT and YYEEEE. Trimming left V 4 bases short and J 4 bases short, with 14 bases between. The DNA of the CDR3 is TGTGCCAGCAGCCTACAGGGCTCTGGCTATGGCTACACCTTC. Amino acid sequence: CASSLQGSGYGYTF.

The V and J genes are TRBV7-9 and TRBJ1-3, with TRBD1 identical over 7 bases. With 7 bases clipped from V and 0 bases from J, the junction kept 12 bases outside the gene matches. Germline V gene lookup returns CDR1 SEHNR and CDR2 FQNEAQ (reference sequence). The CDR3 loop spans 17 amino acids. CDR3 residues: CASIGPGQDISGNTIYF. DNA of the CDR3: TGTGCCAGCATTGGCCCCGGACAGGATATCTCTGGAAACACCATATATTTT. The entire variable domain, with the rest obtained from reference TRBV7-9 and TRBJ1-3, is as follows: DTGVSQNPRHKITKRGQNVTFRCDPISEHNRLYWYRQTLGQGPEFLTYFQNEAQLEKSRLLSDRFSAERPKGSFSTLEIQRTEQGDSAMYLCASIGPGQDISGNTIYFGEGSWLTVV.

The V gene is TRBV18, the J gene TRBJ2-7; TRBD1 matches at 7 bases. CDR3 length: 13 amino acids. Germline V gene sequence: CDR1 KGHSH, CDR2 LQKENI. J gave up 2 bases and V 6 bases, and 4 bases lay outside the gene matches. The chain's CDR3 is CASSRTGAYEQYF. CDR3 DNA: TGTGCCAGCTCGAGGACAGGAGCCTACGAGCAGTACTTC.

V is TRBV6-1 and J is TRBJ1-2, with D uncertain. CDR3 length: 15 amino acids. The germline CDR1 and CDR2 sequences are MNHNS and SASEGT. The V and J ends lost 3 bases and 7 bases respectively, with 18 bases between them. The CDR3 region is CASSDLEGLVFGYTF. CDR3 bases: TGTGCCAGCAGTGATTTGGAGGGTTTGGTCTTTGGCTACACCTTC.

This chain connects TRBV29-1 to TRBJ2-5, with a tentative D call TRBD1 (5 bases). Looked up from germline, CDR1 is SQVTM and CDR2 is ANQGSEA. Trimming stripped 6 bases from V and 3 bases from J, with 14 bases between. The CDR3 consists of 13 residues. CDR3 region: CSVETVTKETQYF. In DNA, the CDR3 is TGCAGCGTAGAGACAGTTACAAAAGAGACCCAGTACTTC. Looking up the rest from reference TRBV29-1 and TRBJ2-5 gives the full variable domain: SAVISQKPSRDICQRGTSLTIQCQVDSQVTMMFWYRQQPGQSLTLIATANQGSEATYESGFVIDKFPISRPNLTFSTLTVSNMSPEDSSIYLCSVETVTKETQYFGPGTRLLVL.

This chain connects TRBV18 to TRBJ1-2; tentatively, D is TRBD1 (6 bases). CDR3 size: 14 residues. Germline CDR1 KGHSH, CDR2 LQKENI. Between the trimmed V and J ends, which lost 3 bases and 6 bases, there was a span of 14 bases. The CDR3: CASSPSRTVDGYTF. CDR3 coding DNA: TGTGCCAGCTCACCTTCACGGACAGTCGATGGCTACACCTTC.

In this sample, this clone turned up once. This rearrangement joins TRBV10-1 to TRBJ1-2; D is ambiguous. Germline CDR1 and CDR2: WNHNN and SYGVQD (reference sequence). The ends were cut back, 1 base at V and 3 bases at J, with 6 bases in the middle. CDR3 size: 13 residues. Here the CDR3 DNA reads TGCGCCAGCAGTGAGTTTGGGCACTATGGCTACACCTTC. This translates into CASSEFGHYGYTF.

The rearrangement joins TRBV19 to TRBJ2-3; 10 positions agree with TRBD2. The germline V gene has CDR1 LNHDA and CDR2 SQIVND (reference sequence). V gave up 5 bases and J gave up 6 bases; unmatched junction bases: 11. The CDR3 extends over 16 amino acids. The CDR3 loop reads CASSPMSGGASDTQYF. CDR3 nucleotides: TGTGCCAGTAGTCCAATGAGCGGGGGGGCCAGTGATACGCAGTATTTT.